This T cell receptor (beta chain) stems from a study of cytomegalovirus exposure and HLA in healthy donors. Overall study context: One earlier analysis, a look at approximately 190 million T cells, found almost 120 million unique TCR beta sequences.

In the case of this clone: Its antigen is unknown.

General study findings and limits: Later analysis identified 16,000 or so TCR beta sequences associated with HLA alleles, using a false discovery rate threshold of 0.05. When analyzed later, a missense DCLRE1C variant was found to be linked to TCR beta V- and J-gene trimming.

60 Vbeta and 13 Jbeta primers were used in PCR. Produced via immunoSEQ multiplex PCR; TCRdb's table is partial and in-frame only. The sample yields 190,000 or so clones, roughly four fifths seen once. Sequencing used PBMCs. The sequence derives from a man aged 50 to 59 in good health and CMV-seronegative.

The CDR3 loop reads CASSSAGAYNEQFF. The CDR3 bases are TGTGCCAGCAGCTCAGCGGGGGCCTACAATGAGCAGTTCTTC. The chain carries TRBV7-3 and TRBJ2-1; 8 bases are a match to TRBD2. There are 14 residues in the CDR3. Losses at the gene ends were 4 bases for V and 2 bases for J; bases not matched to a gene: 1. CDR1 is SGHTA and CDR2 is FQGTGA in the germline V gene. The variable domain in full, with the rest retrieved from reference TRBV7-3 and TRBJ2-1, is GAGVSQTPSNKVTEKGKYVELRCDPISGHTALYWYRQSLGQGPEFLIYFQGTGAADDSGLPNDRFFAVRPEGSVSTLKIQRTERGDSAVYLCASSSAGAYNEQFFGPGTRLTVL.